This TCR beta chain was found in a study of blood T cells in healthy people across ages. With a J-beta primer mix and a sample-barcoded 5' primer, a second PCR ran about 7 to 11 cycles. The yield of each sample was at least 2.5 million CDR3-containing paired-end reads. TCRdb re-derived calls from the 5' RACE reads in MiXCR, one entry per CDR3 protein. The profile covers fewer than 2,000,000 distinct CDR3 sequences, with roughly two fifths appearing a single time and roughly 23% taken by the ten largest. Roughly 9.5 milliliters of peripheral blood were drawn from each donor into EDTA-treated tubes. This clonotype turned up a few times. Its target is not known. Findings and caveats of the study: Bulk PBMC profiling left naive and antigen-experienced comparisons inconclusive.

Germline CDR1 LGHNA, CDR2 YNFKEQ. Trimming stripped 0 bases from V and 5 bases from J, with 11 bases between. This CDR3 has 14 amino acids. The origin of this receptor is a human donor in good health. V and J are TRBV4-2 and TRBJ2-7; D perhaps matches TRBD1 (5 bases). The sample was blood. The CDR3 DNA follows: TGTGCCAGCAGCCAAGATTATAGGGGTGACGAGCAGTACTTC. This gives the protein CASSQDYRGDEQYF.